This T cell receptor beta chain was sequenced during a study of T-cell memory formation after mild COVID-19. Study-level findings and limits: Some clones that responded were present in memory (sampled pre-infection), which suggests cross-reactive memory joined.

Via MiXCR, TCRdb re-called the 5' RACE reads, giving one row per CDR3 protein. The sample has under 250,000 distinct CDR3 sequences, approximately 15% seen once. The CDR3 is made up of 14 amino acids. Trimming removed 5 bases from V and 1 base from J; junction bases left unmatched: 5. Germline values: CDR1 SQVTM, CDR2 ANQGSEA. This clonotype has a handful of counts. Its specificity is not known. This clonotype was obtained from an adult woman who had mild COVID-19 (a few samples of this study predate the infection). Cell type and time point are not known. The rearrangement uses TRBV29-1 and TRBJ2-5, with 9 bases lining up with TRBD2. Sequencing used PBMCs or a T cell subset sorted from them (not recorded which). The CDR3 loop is CSVQAGGTQETQYF. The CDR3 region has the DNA TGCAGCGTTCAGGCGGGAGGGACCCAAGAGACCCAGTACTTC.